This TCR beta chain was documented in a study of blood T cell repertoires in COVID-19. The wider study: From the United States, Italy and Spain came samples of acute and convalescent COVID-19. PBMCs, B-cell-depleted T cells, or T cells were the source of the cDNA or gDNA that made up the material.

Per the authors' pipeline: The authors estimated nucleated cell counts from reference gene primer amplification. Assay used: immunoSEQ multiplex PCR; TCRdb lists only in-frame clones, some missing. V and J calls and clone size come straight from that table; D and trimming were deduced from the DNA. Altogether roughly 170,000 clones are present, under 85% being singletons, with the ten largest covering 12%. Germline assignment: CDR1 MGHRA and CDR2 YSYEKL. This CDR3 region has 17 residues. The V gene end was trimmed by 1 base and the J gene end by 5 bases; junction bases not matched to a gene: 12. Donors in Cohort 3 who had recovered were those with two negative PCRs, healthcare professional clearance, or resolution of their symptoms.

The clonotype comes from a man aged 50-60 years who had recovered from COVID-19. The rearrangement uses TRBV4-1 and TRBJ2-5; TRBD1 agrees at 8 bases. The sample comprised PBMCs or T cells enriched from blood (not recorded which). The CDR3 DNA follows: TGCGCCAGCAGCCAAGGCCAGGGGGCGCGTCTAGGGGAGACCCAGTACTTC. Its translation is CASSQGQGARLGETQYF.